Detailed here is one T cell receptor (beta chain). The antigen this receptor binds is unknown. Base qualities were left out, and no much larger clone turns up one base away. The entry originates in a study of T cell clones after liver transplantation (dated by TCRdb to between 2018 and 2021). Context from the whole study: ITN030ST, the source of the samples, was a randomized trial that attempted immunosuppression withdrawal within 2 years of liver transplantation. Tolerance was defined as complete withdrawal of immunosuppression for at least one year without a rise in liver enzymes beyond twice the upper limit of normal. Blood samples were collected pre-transplant, pre-randomization before withdrawal, and post-randomization after either complete withdrawal or failed withdrawal. As an antigen-independent comparator for donor-reactive sequences, third party-reactive TCRbeta sequences were also identified from pre-transplant MLRs. Donor-reactive T cell clones were identified using TCRbeta sequencing after a pre-transplant mixed lymphocyte reaction and were then followed in post-transplant blood. Of the eight recipients, three were HCV-positive, while the remaining recipients had been transplanted for non-autoimmune, non-viral indications. Of the 8 liver transplant recipients making up the studied cohort, 3 were classified as tolerant and 5 as non-tolerant. No induction therapy was given to the subjects, and standard immunosuppression was administered until randomization at 12-24 months post-transplant.

Thawed unstimulated PBMCs were stained for CD3, CD4 and CD8 and FACS-sorted into CD3+CD4+ and CD3+CD8+ populations. Each of the 8 studied subjects was randomized to immunosuppression withdrawal. The Qiagen DNeasy Blood and Tissue Kit was used for isolation of genomic DNA. Here is what the overall study found, with its caveats: In a couple of subjects, low numbers of available donor cells limited the measurable donor-reactive repertoire. The decline in donor-reactive sequences exceeded the decline in third party-reactive sequences, suggesting partial antigen-specific deletion that was unrelated to withdrawal success. When repertoire turnover was taken into account, detection of donor-reactive sequences was significantly reduced in 7 of 8 subjects for CD4 and in 8 of 8 subjects for CD8. Because of small, heterogeneous patient numbers and non-standardized post-transplant time points, the conclusions were only preliminary. In 5 of 8 subjects, circulating donor-reactive CD4 TCRbeta sequences decreased significantly after transplant, regardless of tolerance or HCV status. Since no allograft tissue specimens were available, donor-reactive T cells may have migrated into the graft instead of being deleted.

Using immunoSEQ, frozen genomic DNA was subjected to high-throughput TCRbeta CDR3 sequencing, a process that included PCR amplification, mapping, bias correction and internal controls. The original pipeline was this. Only productive rearrangements were retained, and each unique TCRbeta sequence was defined by its CDR3 nucleotide sequence together with its V and J gene. A sequence counted as donor-reactive only if the sequence showed at least 5-fold expansion in CFSE-low cells compared with unstimulated pre-transplant cells and had a frequency of at least 0.01%. To ensure at least 90% detection power, minimum frequency thresholds were set for each subject based on that subject's lowest-template unstimulated sample. Repertoire turnover was measured by Jensen-Shannon divergence between the top 1000 TCRbeta sequences post- and pre-transplant. Two-sided Fisher's exact tests were used to test for changes in the detection of donor-reactive sequences. TCRdb stores this immuneACCESS table with in-frame sequences only. Part of the clones is absent; in the studies checked, under half of the shortfall reflects unresolved V genes, and no reason is known for the rest. V and J calls and clone size are given by that table; D and trimming were obtained from the DNA. This sample comprises fewer than 85,000 clones, less than 90% of them detected only once. Jointly, the top ten make up about 2.8% of the sample.

The clonotype comes from a human patient who received a liver transplant. Post transplant, some T cells may arise from the graft donor. The input for sequencing was CD4+ T cells from blood, taken at the 22-month timepoint.

The CDR3 protein sequence reads: CASSLIPSGRGEQYF. The DNA sequence follows: TGTGCCAGCAGCTTAATACCTAGCGGGAGGGGCGAGCAGTACTTC. Rearrangement joined TRBV7-3 to TRBJ2-7; the central 12 bases match TRBD2. From cysteine to phenylalanine, the CDR3 is 15 amino acids long. Only CDR3 DNA remains: 45 bases, in frame from the first base. The germline V gene supplies CDR1 SGHTA and CDR2 FQGTGA. V ends up 1 base short and J 6 bases short, with an unmatched junction base count of 4.